This T cell receptor beta chain is from a study of blood T cell repertoires in COVID-19. As for the study in general: Material from acute and convalescent COVID-19 was sourced from the United States, Italy and Spain.

Germline V gene data show CDR1 as SEHNR and CDR2 as FQNEAQ (reference sequence). The CDR3 length is 17 residues. Trimming took off 1 base at V and 5 bases at J, with 21 bases between the two ends. This table comes from immunoSEQ multiplex PCR, and its TCRdb copy is limited to in-frame clones, with some not included. The data show under 250,000 clones, more than 80% seen once. Input material: peripheral blood. This sequence was found in a human donor in a cohort sampled during active COVID-19. This chain connects TRBV7-9 to TRBJ2-7, with a possible D match to TRBD2 (6 bases). CDR3 nucleotides: TGTGCCAGCAGCTTAGGACGGGACTCTGAGACTACGGACGAGCAGTACTTC. Translating it yields CASSLGRDSETTDEQYF. The full variable domain, with the rest looked up from reference TRBV7-9 and TRBJ2-7, is DTGVSQNPRHKITKRGQNVTFRCDPISEHNRLYWYRQTLGQGPEFLTYFQNEAQLEKSRLLSDRFSAERPKGSFSTLEIQRTEQGDSAMYLCASSLGRDSETTDEQYFGPGTRLTVT.